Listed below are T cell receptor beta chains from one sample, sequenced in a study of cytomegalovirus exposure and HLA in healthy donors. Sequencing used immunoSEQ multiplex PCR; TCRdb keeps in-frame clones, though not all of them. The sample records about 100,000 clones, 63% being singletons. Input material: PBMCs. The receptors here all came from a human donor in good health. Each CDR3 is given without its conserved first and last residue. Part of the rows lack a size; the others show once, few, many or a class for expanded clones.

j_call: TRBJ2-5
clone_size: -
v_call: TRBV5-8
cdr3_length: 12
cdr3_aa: ASSLGTGSETQY

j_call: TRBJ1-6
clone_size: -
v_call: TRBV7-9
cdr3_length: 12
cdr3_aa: ASSLGQTNSPLH

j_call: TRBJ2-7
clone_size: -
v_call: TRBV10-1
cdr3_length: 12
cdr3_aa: ASSPGQGGNEQY

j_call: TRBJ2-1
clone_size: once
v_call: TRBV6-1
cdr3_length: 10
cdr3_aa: AGGSVSDEQF

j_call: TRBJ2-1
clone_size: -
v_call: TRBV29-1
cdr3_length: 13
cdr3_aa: SVEDGDTPYNEQF

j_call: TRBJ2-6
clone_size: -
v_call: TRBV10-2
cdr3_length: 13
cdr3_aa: ASSHIDSGANVLT

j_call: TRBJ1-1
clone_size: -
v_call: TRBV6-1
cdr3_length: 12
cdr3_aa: ASSYQGQGPEAF

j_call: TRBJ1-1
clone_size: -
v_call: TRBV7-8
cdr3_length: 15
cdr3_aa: ASSREPRQGTRTEAF

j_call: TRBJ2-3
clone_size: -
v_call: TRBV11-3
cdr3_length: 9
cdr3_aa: ASSSGQTQY

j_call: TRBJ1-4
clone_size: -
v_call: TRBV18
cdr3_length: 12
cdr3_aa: ASSPSGGNEKLF

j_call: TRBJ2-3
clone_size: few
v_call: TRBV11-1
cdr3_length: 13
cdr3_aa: ASTPRTVPTDTQY

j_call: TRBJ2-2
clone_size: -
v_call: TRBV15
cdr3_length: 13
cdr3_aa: ATSRDRGASGELF

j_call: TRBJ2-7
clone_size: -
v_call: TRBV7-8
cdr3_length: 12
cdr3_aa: ASSSTKGLREQY

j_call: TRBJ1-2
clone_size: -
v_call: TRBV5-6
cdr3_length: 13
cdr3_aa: ASSLATDSSYGYT

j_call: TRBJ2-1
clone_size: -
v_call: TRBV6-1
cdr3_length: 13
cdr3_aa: ASSESSGSHNEQF

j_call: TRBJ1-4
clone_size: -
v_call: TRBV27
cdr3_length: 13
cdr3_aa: ASSLGPSGGEKLF

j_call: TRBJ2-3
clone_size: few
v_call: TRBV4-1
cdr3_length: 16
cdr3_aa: ASSQDTASGPPTDTQY

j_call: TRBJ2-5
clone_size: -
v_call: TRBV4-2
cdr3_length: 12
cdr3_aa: ASSQEARGETQY

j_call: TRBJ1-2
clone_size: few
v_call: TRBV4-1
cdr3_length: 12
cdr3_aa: ASSQAGTGDGYT

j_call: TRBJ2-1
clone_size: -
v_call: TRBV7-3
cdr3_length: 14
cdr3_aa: ASSLTGLAVYNEQF

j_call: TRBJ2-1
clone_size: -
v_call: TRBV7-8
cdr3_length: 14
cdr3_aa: ASSLEAGTIYNEQF

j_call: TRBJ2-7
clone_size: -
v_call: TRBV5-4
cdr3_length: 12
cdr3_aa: ASSPGLRSYEQY

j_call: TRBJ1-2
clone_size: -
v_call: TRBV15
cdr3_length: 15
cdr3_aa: ATSRDGIGQVSYGYT

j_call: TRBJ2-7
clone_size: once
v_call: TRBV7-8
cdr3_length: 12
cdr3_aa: ASSMGLGLDEQY

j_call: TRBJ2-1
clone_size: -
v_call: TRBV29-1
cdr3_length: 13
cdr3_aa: SGDSGRLAYNEQF

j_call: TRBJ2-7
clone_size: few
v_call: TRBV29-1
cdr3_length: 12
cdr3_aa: SAGLAGSSYEQY

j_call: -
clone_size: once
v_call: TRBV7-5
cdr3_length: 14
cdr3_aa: VRSWGRCGPLYEQY

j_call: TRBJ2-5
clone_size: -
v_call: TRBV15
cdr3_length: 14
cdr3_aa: ATSSPRGALRETQY

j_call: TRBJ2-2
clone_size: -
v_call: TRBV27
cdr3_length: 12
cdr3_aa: ASSLAGAAGELF

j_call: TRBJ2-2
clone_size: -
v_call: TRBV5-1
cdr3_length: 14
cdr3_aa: ASRPPGTGDTGELF

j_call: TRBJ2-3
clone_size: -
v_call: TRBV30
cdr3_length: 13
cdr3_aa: AWDPWTGGTDTQY

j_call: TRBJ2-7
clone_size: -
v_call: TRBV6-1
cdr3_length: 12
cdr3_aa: ASSAGTGGYEQY

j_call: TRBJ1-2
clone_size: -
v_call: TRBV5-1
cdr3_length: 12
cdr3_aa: ASSIGTGNYGYT

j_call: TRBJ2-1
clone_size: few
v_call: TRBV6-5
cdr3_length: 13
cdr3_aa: ASSRTGGRRYEQF

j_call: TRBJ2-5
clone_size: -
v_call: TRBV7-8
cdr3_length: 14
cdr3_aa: ASSPLAGRYQETQY

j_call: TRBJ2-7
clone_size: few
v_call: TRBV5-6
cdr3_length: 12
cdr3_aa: ASSVTGYSYEQY

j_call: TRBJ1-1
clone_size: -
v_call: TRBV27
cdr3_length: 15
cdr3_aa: ASTADRGLRGNTEAF

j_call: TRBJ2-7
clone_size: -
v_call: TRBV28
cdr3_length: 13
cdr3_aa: ASSSLGQGWYEQY

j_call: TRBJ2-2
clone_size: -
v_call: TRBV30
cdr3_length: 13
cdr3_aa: AWIPGSMNTGELF

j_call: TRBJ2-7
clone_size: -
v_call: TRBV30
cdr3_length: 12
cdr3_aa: AWSVDGGSYEQY

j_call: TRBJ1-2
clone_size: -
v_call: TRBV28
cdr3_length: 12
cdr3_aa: ASSPRLVGYGYT

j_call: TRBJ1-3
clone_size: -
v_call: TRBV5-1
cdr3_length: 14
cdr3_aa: ASSRFSGSSGNTIY

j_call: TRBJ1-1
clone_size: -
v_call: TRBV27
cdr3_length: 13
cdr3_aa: ASSLSANGGVGAF

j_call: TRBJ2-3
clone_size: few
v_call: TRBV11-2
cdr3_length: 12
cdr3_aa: ASSLDRRLDTQY

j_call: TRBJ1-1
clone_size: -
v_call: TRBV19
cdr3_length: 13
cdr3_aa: ASSRTGEGGTEAF

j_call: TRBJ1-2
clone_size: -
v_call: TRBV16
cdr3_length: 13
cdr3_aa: ASSQSADRGYGYT

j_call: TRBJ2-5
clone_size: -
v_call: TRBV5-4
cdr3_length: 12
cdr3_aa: ASSLEPDQETQY

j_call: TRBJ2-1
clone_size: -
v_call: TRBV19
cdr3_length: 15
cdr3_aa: ASRQPGLADTYNEQF

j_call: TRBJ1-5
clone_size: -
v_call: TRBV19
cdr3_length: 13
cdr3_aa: ASSRSFRVNQPQH